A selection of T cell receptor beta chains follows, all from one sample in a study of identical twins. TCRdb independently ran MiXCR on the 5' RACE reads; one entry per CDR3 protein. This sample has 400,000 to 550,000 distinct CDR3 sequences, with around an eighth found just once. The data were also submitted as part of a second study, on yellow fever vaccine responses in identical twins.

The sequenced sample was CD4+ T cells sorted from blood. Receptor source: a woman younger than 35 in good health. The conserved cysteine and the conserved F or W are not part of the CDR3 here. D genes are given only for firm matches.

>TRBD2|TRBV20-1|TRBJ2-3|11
ISLAGGRDTQY
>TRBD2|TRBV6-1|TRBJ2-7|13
ASRTPGGSVDEQY
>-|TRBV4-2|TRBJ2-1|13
ASSQAGQGGDEQF
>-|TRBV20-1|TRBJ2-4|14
SASDRSRLAKNIQY
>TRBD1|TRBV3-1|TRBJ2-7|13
ASSPYLDRGYEQY
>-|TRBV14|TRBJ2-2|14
ASSQRSPTNTGELF
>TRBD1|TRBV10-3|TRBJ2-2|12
AITKDRDTGELF
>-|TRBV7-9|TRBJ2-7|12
ASSFIGLSGEQY
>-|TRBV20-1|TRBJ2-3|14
SVEARQATSTDTQY
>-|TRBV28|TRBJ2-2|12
ASSFPGLTGELF
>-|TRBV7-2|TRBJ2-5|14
ASSFMARITQETQY
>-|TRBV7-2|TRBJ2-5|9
ASSRRWTQY
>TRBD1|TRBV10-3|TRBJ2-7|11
AISDLNRGEQY
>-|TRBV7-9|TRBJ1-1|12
ASSLGLSNTEAF
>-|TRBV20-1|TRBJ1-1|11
SVEGPGNTEAF
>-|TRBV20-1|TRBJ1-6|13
SARGSTGYNSPLH
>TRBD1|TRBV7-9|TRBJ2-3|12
ASSWGTDTDTQY
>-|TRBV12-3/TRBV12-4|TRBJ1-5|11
ASSLHSNQPQH
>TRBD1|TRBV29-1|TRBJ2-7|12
SVSAGTGGAWQY
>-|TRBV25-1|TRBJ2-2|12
ASSPTYNTGELF
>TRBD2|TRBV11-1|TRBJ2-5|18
ASSLAMSGTSGGPEETQY
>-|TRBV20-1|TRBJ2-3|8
SAGEATQY
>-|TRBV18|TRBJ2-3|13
ASSPGAEKPDTQY
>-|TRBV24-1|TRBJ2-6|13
ATSGEPSGANVLT
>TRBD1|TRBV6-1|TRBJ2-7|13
ASTSGGTVNYEQY
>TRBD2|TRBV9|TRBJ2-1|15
ASSVGVAGRKFNEQF